The 8 T cell receptor beta chains listed next were all sequenced from one sample in a study of T cell repertoires in cytomegalovirus infection. No cognate antigen is known for these TCRs. TCRdb analysed the reads with MiXCR anew, one entry per CDR3 protein. The sample carries approximately 770,000 distinct CDR3 sequences, around 29% recorded once. Specimen: cultured CD8+ T cells from PBMCs, collected from culture after CMV antigen stimulation. These TCRs come from a human donor in good health (CMV status not recorded). Some clones in this sample may be carry-over from other donors' samples.

In this sample, this clonotype turned up a few times. The J gene is TRBJ2-7, the V gene TRBV6-5; D might be TRBD2 (5 bases). The V gene lost 5 bases and the J gene lost 2 bases, with 10 bases spanning the gap. The V gene's germline CDR1 is MNHEY and CDR2 SVGAGI. The CDR3 runs to 13 residues. The CDR3 here is CASSMGSAYEQYF. The CDR3, as DNA: TGTGCCAGCAGTATGGGGAGTGCCTACGAGCAGTACTTC.

This clonotype occurred many times. V gene TRBV7-6 combines with J gene TRBJ2-6; D is perhaps TRBD1 or TRBD2 (5 bases each). CDR1 is SGHVS, CDR2 FNYEAQ, per germline. Trimming cost V 6 bases and J 1 base, with 22 bases left between them. The CDR3 extends over 19 amino acids. CDR3 sequence: CASSSADSGRLSGANVLTF. CDR3 in DNA: TGTGCCAGCAGTTCCGCCGACAGCGGAAGGTTGTCTGGGGCCAACGTCCTGACTTTC.

V usage is TRBV7-9 and J usage is TRBJ2-1; the D gene could be TRBD1 or TRBD2 (5 bases each). The V end was cut by 5 bases, the J end by 8 bases, with 16 bases between. This CDR3 has 14 residues. The germline V gene encodes CDR1 SEHNR and CDR2 FQNEAQ (reference sequence). CDR3 nucleotide sequence: TGTGCCAGCAGCCCATGGGGGAACCAGGATGAGCAGTTCTTC. Translating gives CASSPWGNQDEQFF.

Here the CDR3 reads CASMGQRNEQFF. CDR3 in DNA: TGTGCCAGCATGGGCCAGAGGAATGAGCAGTTCTTC. J is TRBJ2-1 and V is TRBV6-6, with D unresolved. Germline V gene data show CDR1 as MNHNY and CDR2 as SVGAGI (reference sequence). The V end was cut by 7 bases, the J end by 7 bases, with 11 bases between. The CDR3 sequence is 12 residues long.

In this sample, this clonotype turned up a few times. The chain recombines TRBV27 with TRBJ1-2; D possibly corresponds to TRBD1 (5 bases). Germline V gives CDR1 MNHEY, CDR2 SMNVEV (reference sequence). With 2 bases removed from V and 4 bases from J, the gap between germline ends came to 11 bases. The CDR3 length is 14 residues. The DNA for the CDR3 is TGTGCCAGCAGTTTACGGCAGGGCTCCTATGGCTACACCTTC. Encoded protein: CASSLRQGSYGYTF.

The chain joins TRBV6-5 to TRBJ2-7; D gene uncertain. CDR3 length: 14 residues. Germline CDR1 MNHEY, CDR2 SVGAGI. The germline V and J ends were trimmed by 0 bases and 6 bases, with 12 bases remaining between them. In DNA form, the CDR3 reads TGTGCCAGCAGTTACTCGACGGCAGCCGGCGAGCAGTACTTC. Translated, it gives CASSYSTAAGEQYF.

This clonotype was counted many times. The rearrangement links TRBV7-6 to TRBJ2-5; either TRBD1 or TRBD2 may supply D (5 bases each). The CDR3 contains 17 residues. The V end lost 1 base, the J end lost 2 bases, and 17 bases lay between the germline ends. CDR1 and CDR2 (germline): SGHVS, FNYEAQ. The CDR3 here is CASSLEVGVVFQETQYF. The CDR3 nucleotides read TGTGCCAGCAGCTTAGAGGTGGGGGTAGTCTTTCAAGAGACCCAGTACTTC.

The chain couples TRBV7-6 to TRBJ2-5; D possibly matches TRBD1 or TRBD2 (5 bases each). V dropped 2 bases and J dropped 5 bases, with 12 bases sitting between them. This CDR3 contains 14 residues. From germline, CDR1 is SGHVS and CDR2 FNYEAQ. The CDR3, as DNA: TGTGCCAGCAGCTTAACCCGGGACGAGGAGACCCAGTACTTC. It yields the protein CASSLTRDEETQYF.